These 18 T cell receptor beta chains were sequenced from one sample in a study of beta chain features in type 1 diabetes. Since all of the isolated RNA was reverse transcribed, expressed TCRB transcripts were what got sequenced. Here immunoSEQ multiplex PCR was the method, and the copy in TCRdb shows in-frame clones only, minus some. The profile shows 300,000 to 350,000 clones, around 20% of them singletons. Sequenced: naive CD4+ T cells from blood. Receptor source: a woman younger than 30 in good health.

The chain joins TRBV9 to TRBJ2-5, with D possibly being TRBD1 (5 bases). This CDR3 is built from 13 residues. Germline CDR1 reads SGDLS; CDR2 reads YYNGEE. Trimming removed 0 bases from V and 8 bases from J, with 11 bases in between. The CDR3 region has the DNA TGTGCCAGCAGCGTAGAGGAGACAGCAACCCAGTACTTC. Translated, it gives CASSVEETATQYF.

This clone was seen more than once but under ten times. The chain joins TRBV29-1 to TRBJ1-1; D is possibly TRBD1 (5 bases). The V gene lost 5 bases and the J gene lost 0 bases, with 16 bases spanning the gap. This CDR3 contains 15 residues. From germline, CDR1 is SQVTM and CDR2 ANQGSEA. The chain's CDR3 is CSVHRTGFMNTEAFF. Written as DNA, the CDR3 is TGCAGCGTTCACCGAACAGGTTTCATGAACACTGAAGCTTTCTTT.

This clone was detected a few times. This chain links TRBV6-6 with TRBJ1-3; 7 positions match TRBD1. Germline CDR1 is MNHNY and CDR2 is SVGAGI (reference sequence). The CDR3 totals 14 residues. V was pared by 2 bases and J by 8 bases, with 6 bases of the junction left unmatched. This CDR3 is CASSYRQGVYTIYF. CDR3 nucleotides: TGTGCCAGCAGTTACAGACAGGGAGTATACACCATATATTTT.

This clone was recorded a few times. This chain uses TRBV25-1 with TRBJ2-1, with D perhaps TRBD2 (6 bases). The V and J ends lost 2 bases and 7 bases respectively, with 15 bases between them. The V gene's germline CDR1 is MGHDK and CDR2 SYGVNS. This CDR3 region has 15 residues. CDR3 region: CASSELGGDGNEQFF. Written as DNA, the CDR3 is TGTGCCAGCAGTGAACTGGGAGGTGATGGGAATGAGCAGTTCTTC.

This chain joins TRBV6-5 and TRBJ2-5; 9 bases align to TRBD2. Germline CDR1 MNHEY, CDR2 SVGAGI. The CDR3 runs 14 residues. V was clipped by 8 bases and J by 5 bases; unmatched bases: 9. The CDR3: CASQSGGKTETQYF. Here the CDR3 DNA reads TGTGCCAGCCAAAGCGGGGGGAAGACGGAGACCCAGTACTTC.

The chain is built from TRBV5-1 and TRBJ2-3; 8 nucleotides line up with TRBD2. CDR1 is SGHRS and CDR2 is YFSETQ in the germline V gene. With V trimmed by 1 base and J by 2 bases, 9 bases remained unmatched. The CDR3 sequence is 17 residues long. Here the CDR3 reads CASSLLSSGTDTDTQYF. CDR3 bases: TGCGCCAGCAGCTTGTTGAGTAGCGGGACCGACACAGATACGCAGTATTTT.

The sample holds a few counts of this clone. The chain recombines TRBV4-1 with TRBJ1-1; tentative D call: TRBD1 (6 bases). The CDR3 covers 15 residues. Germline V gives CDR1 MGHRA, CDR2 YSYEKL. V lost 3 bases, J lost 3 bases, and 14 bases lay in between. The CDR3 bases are TGCGCCAGCAGCCACCCAGCGGGGGGCTACACTGAAGCTTTCTTT. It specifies CASSHPAGGYTEAFF.

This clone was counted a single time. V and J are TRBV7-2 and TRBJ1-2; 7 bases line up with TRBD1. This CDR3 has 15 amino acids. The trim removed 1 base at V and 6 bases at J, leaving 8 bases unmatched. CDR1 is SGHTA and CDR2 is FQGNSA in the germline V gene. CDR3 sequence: CASSLGFQGVDGYTF. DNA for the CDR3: TGTGCCAGCAGCTTAGGTTTCCAGGGGGTCGATGGCTACACCTTC. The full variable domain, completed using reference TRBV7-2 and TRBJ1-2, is GAGVSQSPSNKVTEKGKDVELRCDPISGHTALYWYRQSLGQGLEFLIYFQGNSAPDKSGLPSDRFSAERTGGSVSTLTIQRTQQEDSAVYLCASSLGFQGVDGYTFGSGTRLTVV.

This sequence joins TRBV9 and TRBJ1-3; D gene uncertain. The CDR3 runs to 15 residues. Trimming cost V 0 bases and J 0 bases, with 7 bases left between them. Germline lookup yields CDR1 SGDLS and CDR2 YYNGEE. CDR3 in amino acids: CASSVDGNSGNTIYF. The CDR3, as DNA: TGTGCCAGCAGCGTAGACGGTAACTCTGGAAACACCATATATTTT.

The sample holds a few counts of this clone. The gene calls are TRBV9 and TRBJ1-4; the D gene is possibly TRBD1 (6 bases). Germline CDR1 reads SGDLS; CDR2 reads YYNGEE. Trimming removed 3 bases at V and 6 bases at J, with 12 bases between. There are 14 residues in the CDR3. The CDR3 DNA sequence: TGTGCCAGCAGCGCTACAGGGAAAGATGAAAAACTGTTTTTT. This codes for CASSATGKDEKLFF.

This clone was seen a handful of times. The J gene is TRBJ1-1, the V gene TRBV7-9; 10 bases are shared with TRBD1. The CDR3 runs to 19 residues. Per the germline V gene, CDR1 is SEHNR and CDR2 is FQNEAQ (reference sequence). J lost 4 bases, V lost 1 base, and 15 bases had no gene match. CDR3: CASSLGSGWTGGDGTEAFF. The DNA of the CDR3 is TGTGCCAGCAGCTTAGGATCGGGATGGACAGGGGGAGATGGCACTGAAGCTTTCTTT.

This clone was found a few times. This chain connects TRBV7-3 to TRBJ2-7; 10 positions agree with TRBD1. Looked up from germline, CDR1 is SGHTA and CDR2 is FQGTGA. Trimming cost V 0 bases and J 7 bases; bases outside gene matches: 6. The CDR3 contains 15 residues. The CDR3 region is CASSLTSGQGSEQYF. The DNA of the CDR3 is TGTGCCAGCAGCTTAACTTCGGGACAGGGGAGTGAGCAGTACTTC.

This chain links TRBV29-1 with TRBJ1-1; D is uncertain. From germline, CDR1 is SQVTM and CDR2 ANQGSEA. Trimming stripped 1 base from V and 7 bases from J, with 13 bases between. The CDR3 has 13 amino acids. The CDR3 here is CSVEGNSPLEAFF. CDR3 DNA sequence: TGCAGCGTTGAAGGAAACAGCCCGCTTGAAGCTTTCTTT. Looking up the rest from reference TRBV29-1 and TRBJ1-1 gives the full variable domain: SAVISQKPSRDICQRGTSLTIQCQVDSQVTMMFWYRQQPGQSLTLIATANQGSEATYESGFVIDKFPISRPNLTFSTLTVSNMSPEDSSIYLCSVEGNSPLEAFFGQGTRLTVV.

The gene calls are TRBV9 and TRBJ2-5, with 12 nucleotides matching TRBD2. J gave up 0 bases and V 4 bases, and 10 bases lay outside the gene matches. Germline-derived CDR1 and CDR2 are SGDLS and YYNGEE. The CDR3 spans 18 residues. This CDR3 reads CASSPTASGGANQETQYF. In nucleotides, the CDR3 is TGTGCCAGCAGCCCTACGGCTAGCGGGGGGGCCAACCAAGAGACCCAGTACTTC.

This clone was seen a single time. CDR3 coding DNA: TGTGCCTGGAGTCCACAGGGCTACGAGCAGTACTTC. It yields the protein CAWSPQGYEQYF. This chain links TRBV30 with TRBJ2-7; weak D call: TRBD1 (6 bases). With 2 bases removed from V and 3 bases from J, the gap between germline ends came to 8 bases. The CDR3 has 12 residues. CDR1 and CDR2 (germline): GTSNPN, SVGIG (reference sequence).

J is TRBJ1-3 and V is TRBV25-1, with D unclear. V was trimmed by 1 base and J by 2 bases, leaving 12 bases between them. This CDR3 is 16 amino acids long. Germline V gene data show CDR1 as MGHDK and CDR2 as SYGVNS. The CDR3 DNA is TGTGCCAGCAGTGAATTGGGAGCAGTACCTGGAAACACCATATATTTT. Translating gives CASSELGAVPGNTIYF.

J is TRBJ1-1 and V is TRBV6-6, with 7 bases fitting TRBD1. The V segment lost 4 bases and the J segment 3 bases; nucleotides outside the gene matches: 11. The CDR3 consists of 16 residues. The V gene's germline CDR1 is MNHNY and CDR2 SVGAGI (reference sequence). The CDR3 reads CASSSSLQGTYTEAFF. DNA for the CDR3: TGTGCCAGCAGTTCATCCCTACAGGGGACTTACACTGAAGCTTTCTTT.

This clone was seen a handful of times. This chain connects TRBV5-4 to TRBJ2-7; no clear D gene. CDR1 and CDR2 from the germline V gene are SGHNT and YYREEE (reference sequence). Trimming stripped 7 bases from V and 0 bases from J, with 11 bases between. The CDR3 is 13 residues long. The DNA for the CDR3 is TGTGCCAGCGCCGAGTGGAGCTCCTACGAGCAGTACTTC. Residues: CASAEWSSYEQYF.